This record looks at one T cell receptor beta chain sequence and its context. In the original analysis: Amplification of reference gene primers provided the estimated nucleated cell counts. Clones were sequenced by immunoSEQ multiplex PCR, and TCRdb holds only the in-frame ones, with some missing. Clone size and the V and J calls come from that table; the DNA yielded D and trimming. The sample consists of some 50,000 clones, about nine tenths of them appearing once. The ends were cut back, 0 bases at V and 3 bases at J, with 7 bases in the middle. From germline, CDR1 is SGDLS and CDR2 YYNGEE. The length of the CDR3 is 15 residues. The data were obtained in a study of blood T cell repertoires in COVID-19. Across the whole study: Samples taken during acute and convalescent COVID-19 were collected in the United States, Italy and Spain.

Specimen: peripheral blood. This clonotype was obtained from a man aged 50-60 years with active COVID-19. The chain recombines TRBV9 with TRBJ1-6; D is possibly TRBD1 (5 bases). The CDR3 DNA is TGTGCCAGCAGCGTAGGGGGCAGCTATAATTCACCCCTCCACTTT. Its translation: CASSVGGSYNSPLHF.